Following are 27 T cell receptor beta chains from one sample sequenced in a study of T cells expressing NK-cell markers. TCRdb reprocessed the 5' RACE reads; each CDR3 protein has one entry and no DNA is given. The record lists over 350,000 distinct CDR3 sequences, of which the ten most abundant hold around a tenth. Sample: blood T cells: a sorted CD56 or NKG2C T cell subset, CD4+ or CD8+ T cells, or bulk PBMC T cells (not recorded which). These receptors all come from a woman aged 50 to 65 in good health.

The chain recombines TRBV20-1 with TRBJ2-4; TCRdb selects TRBD1, and the lack of DNA leaves this call unchecked. Germline CDR1 reads DFQATT; CDR2 reads SNEGSKA (reference sequence). The CDR3 is made up of 16 amino acids. CDR3 amino acids: CSAREDSNLQKNIQYF.

This chain links TRBV4-1 with TRBJ2-3. The CDR3 loop spans 13 amino acids. In germline, CDR1 is MGHRA, CDR2 YSYEKL. The CDR3 is CASSQLGIYTQYF.

The chain is built from TRBV24-1 and TRBJ2-2; checking the TCRdb D call of TRBD1 is not possible without DNA. This CDR3 spans 17 amino acids. CDR1 is KGHDR, CDR2 SFDVKD, per germline. CDR3 residues: CATSDWDRFSNTGELFF.

V usage is TRBV6-1 and J usage is TRBJ1-4. Looked up from germline, CDR1 is MNHNS and CDR2 is SASEGT. The CDR3 runs 12 residues. This CDR3 is CASSEARLAVFF.

The rearrangement uses TRBV5-1 and TRBJ2-7; lacking DNA, the TRBD2 call made by TCRdb goes unchecked. From germline, CDR1 is SGHRS and CDR2 YFSETQ. The CDR3 has 16 amino acids. The CDR3 spells CASSLGSAATRGEQYF. Full variable domain (outside the CDR3, taken from reference TRBV5-1 and TRBJ2-7): KAGVTQTPRYLIKTRGQQVTLSCSPISGHRSVSWYQQTPGQGLQFLFEYFSETQRNKGNFPGRFSGRQFSNSRSEMNVSTLELGDSALYLCASSLGSAATRGEQYFGPGTRLTVT.

The V gene is TRBV11-3, the J gene TRBJ2-1. CDR3 length: 15 residues. Looked up from germline, CDR1 is SGHNT and CDR2 is YENEEA. The CDR3 protein is CASSSNELRDNEQFF.

This sequence joins TRBV20-1 and TRBJ1-2; TCRdb designates TRBD1, a call that cannot be tested without DNA. CDR1 and CDR2 from the germline V gene are DFQATT and SNEGSKA (reference sequence). The CDR3 is made up of 14 amino acids. CDR3: CSARDRRGAVGYTF.

The chain uses TRBV30 and TRBJ2-3; the TRBD1 assignment by TCRdb is unverifiable without DNA. CDR1 and CDR2 from the germline V gene are GTSNPN and SVGIG (reference sequence). This CDR3 contains 14 residues. CDR3 residues: CAWSSPASQGTQYF.

The chain has TRBV20-1 and TRBJ2-1; there is no DNA to check the TCRdb D call of TRBD2. The V gene's germline CDR1 is DFQATT and CDR2 SNEGSKA (reference sequence). The CDR3 length is 17 residues. The CDR3 sequence: CSARDSRLAGPSNEQFF.

CDR3 amino acids: CSVRGLGEKLFF. The chain joins TRBV29-1 to TRBJ1-4; TCRdb indicates TRBD1, and absent DNA this call remains unverified. CDR3 length equals 12 residues. The V gene's germline CDR1 is SQVTM and CDR2 ANQGSEA.

The chain combines TRBV12-3 or TRBV12-4 with TRBJ1-1. The CDR3 spans 14 residues. CDR3 amino acids: CASNEVGLPTEAFF.

The chain has TRBV29-1 and TRBJ2-1; TCRdb indicates TRBD2, and absent DNA this call remains unverified. The CDR3 is 14 residues long. From germline, CDR1 is SQVTM and CDR2 ANQGSEA. The CDR3 spells CSVFTSGFYNEQFF.

The gene calls are TRBV7-3 and TRBJ2-1; TCRdb selects TRBD1, and the lack of DNA leaves this call unchecked. CDR1 and CDR2 from the germline V gene are SGHTA and FQGTGA. The CDR3 has 16 amino acids. The CDR3: CASSLKNTGPYNEQFF.

V gene TRBV11-2 combines with J gene TRBJ2-1; lacking DNA, the TRBD2 call made by TCRdb goes unchecked. The CDR3 covers 18 residues. Germline CDR1 and CDR2: SGHAT and FQNNGV. CDR3 sequence reads: CASSSRLAGGHGANEQFF.

The CDR3 sequence: CSVELAPTYNEQFF. V is TRBV29-1 and J is TRBJ2-1; the D gene TCRdb calls, TRBD2, cannot be checked with no DNA. The length of the CDR3 is 14 residues. CDR1 and CDR2 (germline): SQVTM, ANQGSEA.

J is TRBJ1-1 and V is TRBV6-6. The CDR3 contains 15 residues. Germline V gene data show CDR1 as MNHNY and CDR2 as SVGAGI (reference sequence). The CDR3 protein is CASSSGDSRDAEAFF.

This chain joins TRBV12-3 or TRBV12-4 and TRBJ1-4; the TRBD1 assignment by TCRdb is unverifiable without DNA. CDR3 length equals 18 residues. CDR3: CASSLLVAQGASNEKLFF.

The chain links TRBV4-1 to TRBJ1-1. Germline V gene lookup returns CDR1 MGHRA and CDR2 YSYEKL. The CDR3 sequence is 12 residues long. The CDR3 region is CASSQGDSEAFF.

The chain recombines TRBV6-5 with TRBJ2-7; TCRdb's D gene call, TRBD1, goes unchecked for lack of DNA. Germline CDR1 is MNHEY and CDR2 is SVGAGI. The CDR3 has 16 residues. This chain's CDR3 is CASSYSSGESSYEQYF.

The J gene is TRBJ2-1, the V gene TRBV28. The CDR3 is made up of 14 amino acids. Germline loops: CDR1 MDHEN, CDR2 SYDVKM. CDR3 sequence reads: CASNNEARFHEQFF. The full variable domain, completed using reference TRBV28 and TRBJ2-1, is DVKVTQSSRYLVKRTGEKVFLECVQDMDHENMFWYRQDPGLGLRLIYFSYDVKMKEKGDIPEGYSVSREKKERFSLILESASTNQTSMYLCASNNEARFHEQFFGPGTRLTVL.

The CDR3 region is CAISQLGQGPYEQYF. The V gene is TRBV10-3, the J gene TRBJ2-7. The CDR3 loop spans 15 amino acids. Per the germline V gene, CDR1 is ENHRY and CDR2 is SYGVKD.

Here the CDR3 reads CASSEVVTRTDTQYF. The genes are TRBV2 and TRBJ2-3. The germline V gene has CDR1 SNHLY and CDR2 FYNNEI. The CDR3 runs to 15 residues.

The chain is built from TRBV20-1 and TRBJ2-7; TCRdb's assignment of TRBD1 cannot be checked, as there is no DNA. The CDR3 has 15 amino acids. CDR1 is DFQATT, CDR2 SNEGSKA, per germline (reference sequence). The CDR3 sequence is CSARAGTGGIYEQYF.

The chain is built from TRBV29-1 and TRBJ2-5. Germline-derived CDR1 and CDR2 are SQVTM and ANQGSEA. CDR3 length: 12 residues. The CDR3 sequence is CSVTGLQETQYF. The whole variable domain, remainder taken from reference TRBV29-1 and TRBJ2-5, is SAVISQKPSRDICQRGTSLTIQCQVDSQVTMMFWYRQQPGQSLTLIATANQGSEATYESGFVIDKFPISRPNLTFSTLTVSNMSPEDSSIYLCSVTGLQETQYFGPGTRLLVL.

The CDR3 protein is CASRTMTGQGYTF. The genes are TRBV11-3 and TRBJ1-2; the D gene TCRdb calls, TRBD1, cannot be checked with no DNA. Germline lookup yields CDR1 SGHNT and CDR2 YENEEA. The CDR3 loop spans 13 amino acids.

This sequence joins TRBV12-5 and TRBJ2-1; TCRdb's assignment of TRBD2 cannot be checked, as there is no DNA. The CDR3 sequence is 15 residues long. CDR1 and CDR2 (germline): LGHNT, FRNRAP. This chain's CDR3 is CASGLYLGTSHEQFF.

This chain joins TRBV12-3 or TRBV12-4 and TRBJ2-1; lacking DNA, the TRBD2 call made by TCRdb goes unchecked. CDR3 length: 15 residues. The CDR3 reads CASSKAGKVYNEQFF.